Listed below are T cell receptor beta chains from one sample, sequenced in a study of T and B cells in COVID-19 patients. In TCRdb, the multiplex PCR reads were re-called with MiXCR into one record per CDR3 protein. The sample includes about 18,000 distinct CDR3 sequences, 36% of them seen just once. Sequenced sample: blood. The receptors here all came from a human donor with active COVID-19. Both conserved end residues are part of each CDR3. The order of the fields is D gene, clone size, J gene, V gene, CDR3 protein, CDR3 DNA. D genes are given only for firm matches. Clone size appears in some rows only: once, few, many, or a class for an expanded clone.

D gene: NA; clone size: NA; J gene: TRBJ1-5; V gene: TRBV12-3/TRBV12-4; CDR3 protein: CASSLVGGQPQHF; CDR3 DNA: TGTGCCAGCAGCTTAGTCGGGGGGCAGCCCCAGCATTTT
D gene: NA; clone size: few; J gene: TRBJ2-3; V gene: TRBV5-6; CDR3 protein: CASNSLGWDTQYF; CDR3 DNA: TGTGCCAGCAACTCCCTGGGCTGGGATACGCAGTATTTT
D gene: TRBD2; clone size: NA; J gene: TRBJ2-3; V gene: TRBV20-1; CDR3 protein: CSALRASGGTDTQYF; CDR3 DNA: TGCAGTGCCCTTCGGGCTAGCGGGGGTACAGATACGCAGTATTTT
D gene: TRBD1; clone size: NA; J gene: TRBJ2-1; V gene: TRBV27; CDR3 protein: CASSFPRTGNTYNEQFF; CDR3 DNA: TGTGCCAGCAGTTTCCCCAGGACAGGCAACACCTACAATGAGCAGTTCTTC
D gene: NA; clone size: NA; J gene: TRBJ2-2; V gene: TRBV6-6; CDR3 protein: CASTFGRTGTGELFF; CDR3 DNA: TGTGCCAGCACCTTTGGGAGGACAGGCACCGGGGAGCTGTTTTTT
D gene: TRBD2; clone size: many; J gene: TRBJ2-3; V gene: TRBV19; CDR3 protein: CASKAGGLSDTQYF; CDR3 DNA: TGTGCCAGTAAGGCGGGGGGGCTTAGTGATACGCAGTATTTT
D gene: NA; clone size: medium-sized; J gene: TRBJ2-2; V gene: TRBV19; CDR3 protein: CASRRVGGYTGELFF; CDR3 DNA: TGTGCCAGTAGAAGGGTGGGAGGATACACCGGGGAGCTGTTTTTT
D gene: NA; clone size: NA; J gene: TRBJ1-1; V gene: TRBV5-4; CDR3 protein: CASSRQLNTEAFF; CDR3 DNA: TGTGCCAGCAGTAGACAGTTGAACACTGAAGCTTTCTTT
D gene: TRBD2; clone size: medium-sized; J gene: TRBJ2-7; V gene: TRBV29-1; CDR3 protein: CSVELAGTTSYEQYF; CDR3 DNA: TGCAGCGTTGAACTCGCCGGGACTACCTCCTACGAGCAGTACTTC
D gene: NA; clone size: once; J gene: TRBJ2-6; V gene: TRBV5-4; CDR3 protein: CVSSVAPSGANVLTF; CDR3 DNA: TGTGTCAGCAGCGTGGCCCCCTCTGGGGCCAACGTCCTGACTTTC
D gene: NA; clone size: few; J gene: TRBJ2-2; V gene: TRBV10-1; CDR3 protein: CASSESYSGTGELFF; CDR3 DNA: TGCGCCAGCAGTGAGTCGTATTCGGGCACCGGGGAGCTGTTTTTT
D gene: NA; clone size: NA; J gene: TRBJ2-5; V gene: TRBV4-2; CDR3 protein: CASSQVGWAETQYF; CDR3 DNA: TGTGCCAGCAGCCAAGTTGGATGGGCAGAGACCCAGTACTTC
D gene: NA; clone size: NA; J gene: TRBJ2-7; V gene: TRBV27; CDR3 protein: CASKGEGFRGLDEQYF; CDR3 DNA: TGTGCCAGCAAAGGCGAGGGTTTCCGGGGACTGGACGAGCAGTACTTC
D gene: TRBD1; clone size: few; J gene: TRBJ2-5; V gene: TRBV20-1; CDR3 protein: CSARDWTGGETQYF; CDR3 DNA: TGCAGTGCTAGAGATTGGACAGGAGGAGAGACCCAGTACTTC
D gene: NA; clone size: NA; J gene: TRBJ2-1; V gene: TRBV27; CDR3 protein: CASSLSDSSYNEQFF; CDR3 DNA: TGTGCCAGCAGTTTATCGGATAGCTCCTACAATGAGCAGTTCTTC
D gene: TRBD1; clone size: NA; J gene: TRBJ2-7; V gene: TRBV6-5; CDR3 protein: CASSSAGTGGSYEQYF; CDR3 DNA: TGTGCCAGCAGTTCCGCCGGGACAGGGGGCTCCTACGAGCAGTACTTC
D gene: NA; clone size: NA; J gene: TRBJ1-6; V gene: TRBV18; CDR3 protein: CASSQWTASRTYNSPLHF; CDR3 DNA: TGTGCCAGCTCACAATGGACAGCCTCTCGTACTTATAATTCACCCCTCCACTTT
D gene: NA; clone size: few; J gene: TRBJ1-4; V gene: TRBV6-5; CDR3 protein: CASRPAFGGADEKLFF; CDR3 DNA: TGTGCCAGCAGACCAGCATTCGGGGGGGCTGATGAAAAACTGTTTTTT
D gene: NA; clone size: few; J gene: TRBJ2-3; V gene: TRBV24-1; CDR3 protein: CATSDFSDTQYF; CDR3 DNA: TGTGCCACCAGTGATTTCTCAGATACGCAGTATTTT
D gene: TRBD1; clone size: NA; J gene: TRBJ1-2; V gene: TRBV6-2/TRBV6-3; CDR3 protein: CASRDRGQINYGYTF; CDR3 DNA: TGTGCCAGCCGGGACAGGGGGCAGATTAACTATGGCTACACCTTC
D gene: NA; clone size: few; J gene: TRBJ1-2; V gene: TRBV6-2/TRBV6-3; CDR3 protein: CASGVITEEFNYGYTF; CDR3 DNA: TGTGCCAGCGGAGTAATTACTGAGGAATTTAACTATGGCTACACCTTC
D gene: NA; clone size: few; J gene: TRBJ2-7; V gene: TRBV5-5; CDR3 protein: CASSLDGTYEQYF; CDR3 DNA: TGTGCCAGCAGCTTAGACGGGACCTACGAGCAGTACTTC
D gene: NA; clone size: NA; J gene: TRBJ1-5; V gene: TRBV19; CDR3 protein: CASSMNILQPQHF; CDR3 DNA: TGTGCCAGTAGTATGAACATATTACAGCCCCAGCATTTT
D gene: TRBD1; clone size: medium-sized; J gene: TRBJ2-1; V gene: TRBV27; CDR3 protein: CASSLSGLGQVYNEQFF; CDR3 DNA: TGTGCCAGCAGTTTGAGTGGGTTGGGACAGGTCTACAATGAGCAGTTCTTC
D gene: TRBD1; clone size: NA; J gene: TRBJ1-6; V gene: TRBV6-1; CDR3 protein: CASNHRQGGNSPLHF; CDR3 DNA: TGTGCCAGCAACCACCGACAGGGGGGCAATTCACCCCTCCACTTT
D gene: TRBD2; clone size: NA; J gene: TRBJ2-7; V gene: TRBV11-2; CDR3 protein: CASSLATSGGDYEQYF; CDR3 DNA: TGTGCCAGCAGTCTGGCGACAAGCGGGGGGGACTACGAGCAGTACTTC
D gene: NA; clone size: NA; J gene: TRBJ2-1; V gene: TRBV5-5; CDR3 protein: CASSNSDPYNEQFF; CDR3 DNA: TGCGCCAGCAGCAATAGCGATCCCTACAATGAGCAGTTCTTC
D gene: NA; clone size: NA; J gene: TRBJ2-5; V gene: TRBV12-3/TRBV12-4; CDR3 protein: CASSLETQYF; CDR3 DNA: TGTGCCAGCAGTTTAGAGACCCAGTACTTC
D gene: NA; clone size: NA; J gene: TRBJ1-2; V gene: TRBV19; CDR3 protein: CASSISLNYGYTF; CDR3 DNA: TGTGCCAGTAGTATAAGTCTTAACTATGGCTACACCTTC
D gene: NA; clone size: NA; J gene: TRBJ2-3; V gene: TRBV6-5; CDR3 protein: CASSPGLTTTDTQYF; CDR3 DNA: TGTGCCAGCAGTCCCGGACTGACTACCACAGATACGCAGTATTTT
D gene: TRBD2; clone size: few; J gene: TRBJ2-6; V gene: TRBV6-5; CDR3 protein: CASSYSTSQTPGANVLTF; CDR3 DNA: TGTGCCAGCAGTTACTCGACTAGCCAGACCCCTGGGGCCAACGTCCTGACTTTC
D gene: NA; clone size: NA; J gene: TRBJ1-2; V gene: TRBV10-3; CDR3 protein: CAISSGVGSANYGYTF; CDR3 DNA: TGTGCCATCAGCTCTGGGGTGGGAAGTGCTAACTATGGCTACACCTTC
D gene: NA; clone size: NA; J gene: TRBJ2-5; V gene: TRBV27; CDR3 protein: CASSFHSIGGTQYF; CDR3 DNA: TGTGCCAGCAGTTTTCACTCTATCGGGGGGACCCAGTACTTC
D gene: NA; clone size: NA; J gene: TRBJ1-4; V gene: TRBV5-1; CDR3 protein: CASSSQGTEKLFF; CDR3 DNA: TGCGCCAGCAGCTCACAGGGAACTGAAAAACTGTTTTTT
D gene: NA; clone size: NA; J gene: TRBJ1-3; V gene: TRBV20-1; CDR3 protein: CSARDLRRSGNTIYF; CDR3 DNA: TGCAGTGCTAGAGATTTAAGGCGGTCTGGAAACACCATATATTTT
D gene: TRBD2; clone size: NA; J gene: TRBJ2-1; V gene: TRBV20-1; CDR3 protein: CSAKGLAGGSISYNEQFF; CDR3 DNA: TGCAGTGCTAAGGGACTAGCGGGGGGATCGATCTCCTACAATGAGCAGTTCTTC